This TCR beta chain is from a study of blood T cell repertoires in COVID-19. Clones were sequenced by immunoSEQ multiplex PCR, and TCRdb holds only the in-frame ones, with some missing. The table lists 250,000 or so clones, about 89% of them singletons. The germline V gene encodes CDR1 SGHAT and CDR2 FQNNGV. Trimming removed 5 bases from V and 5 bases from J, with 18 bases in between. This CDR3 comprises 15 residues. The study drew participants aged about 18 to 89 years from about two dozen US areas. The clonotype was recovered from a woman between 18 and 30 years old who had recovered from COVID-19. The rearrangement uses TRBV11-2 and TRBJ2-5; D may be TRBD2 (6 bases). The specimen sequenced was PBMCs or T cells enriched from blood (not recorded which). CDR3 protein: CASSHSGLQHETQYF. The CDR3 bases are TGTGCCAGCAGCCACTCGGGACTGCAGCATGAGACCCAGTACTTC.